The 21 T cell receptor beta chains listed next were all sequenced from one sample in a study of human T cells and chemical hapten exposure. The time point denotes: patch test 3, about 24 weeks after DPC sensitization. Sample treatment: therapeutic diphenylcyclopropenone sensitization with weekly scalp DPC. RNA extraction used unfractionated whole blood as the source of total RNA. TCRdb analysed the RACE reads with MiXCR anew, one entry per CDR3 protein. The sample lists some 39,000 distinct CDR3 sequences, approximately 9.5% seen once, with 26% in the top ten. This sample comprised whole blood, obtained in connection with sensitization to the hapten diphenylcyclopropenone (DPC). Every receptor here comes from a man in his forties or fifties with alopecia areata. Some clones in this sample may be carry-over from other donors' samples.

Regarding this clonotype: The junction differs from germline at one of its ends, possibly a read error. V usage is TRBV20-1 and J usage is TRBJ2-6; a possible D gene is TRBD1 (6 bases). This CDR3 has 15 residues. Germline CDR1 DFQATT, CDR2 SNEGSKA (reference sequence). This CDR3 reads CSARAGASRANVLTF. CDR3 coding DNA: TGCAGTGCTAGGGCAGGGGCCTCTAGGGCCAACGTCCTGACTTTC.

This chain uses TRBV9 with TRBJ2-3, with TRBD2 identical over 9 bases. This CDR3 has 19 amino acids. J was trimmed by 6 bases and V by 3 bases; bases with no gene match: 20. Germline lookup yields CDR1 SGDLS and CDR2 YYNGEE. CDR3 amino acids: CASSGDPLAASGTLDTQYF. The CDR3 DNA is TGTGCCAGCAGCGGCGACCCTCTCGCGGCTAGCGGGACCTTGGATACGCAGTATTTT.

This clonotype was detected many times. The chain couples TRBV23-1 to TRBJ2-5; perhaps TRBD1 as D (6 bases). TRBV23-1 is an open reading frame, and its role is uncertain. Trimming pared 2 bases from V and 1 base from J, leaving 14 bases between. CDR3 length: 16 residues. The CDR3 DNA reads as TGCGCCAGCAGTCAAGAGTACAGGGTCCGCCAAGAGACCCAGTACTTC. It translates to CASSQEYRVRQETQYF.

At least ten counts were recorded for this clonotype. The chain has TRBV4-3 and TRBJ1-5; D gene ambiguous. CDR1 is LGHNA, CDR2 YSLEER, per germline. V was trimmed by 0 bases and J by 1 base, leaving 13 bases between them. CDR3 size: 17 residues. In DNA, the CDR3 is TGCGCCAGCAGCCAAGAAGTTGGTGGAGGGAGCAATCAGCCCCAGCATTTT. Its translation is CASSQEVGGGSNQPQHF.

This clonotype was observed many times. This chain connects TRBV29-1 to TRBJ1-2, with 12 nucleotides matching TRBD1. There are 12 residues in the CDR3. Unmatched junction bases numbered 4, after V lost 7 bases and J lost 7 bases. Germline loops: CDR1 SQVTM, CDR2 ANQGSEA. In nucleotides, the CDR3 is TGCAGCGCCGGGACAGGGGGCTCTGGCTACACCTTC. It encodes CSAGTGGSGYTF.

Only a few counts were recorded for this clonotype. The genes are TRBV30 and TRBJ1-1; weak D call: TRBD1 (6 bases). Germline assignment: CDR1 GTSNPN and CDR2 SVGIG (reference sequence). The ends were cut back, 3 bases at V and 4 bases at J, with 15 bases in the middle. This CDR3 is 14 amino acids long. In nucleotides, the CDR3 is TGTGCCTGGAGCGCGGACAGTGGCTCCACTGAAGCTTTCTTT. Translating gives CAWSADSGSTEAFF.

This clonotype came up many times. The rearrangement joins TRBV5-1 to TRBJ2-1; TRBD2 matches 7 bases. The CDR3 is 13 amino acids. CDR1 and CDR2 from the germline V gene are SGHRS and YFSETQ. V dropped 6 bases and J dropped 7; count of bases not matched to a gene: 7. In DNA, the CDR3 is TGCGCCAGCAACCAGCGGGGATGGAATGAGCAGTTCTTC. As protein: CASNQRGWNEQFF. Variable domain in full (rest from reference TRBV5-1 and TRBJ2-1): KAGVTQTPRYLIKTRGQQVTLSCSPISGHRSVSWYQQTPGQGLQFLFEYFSETQRNKGNFPGRFSGRQFSNSRSEMNVSTLELGDSALYLCASNQRGWNEQFFGPGTRLTVL.

This clonotype has a count of ten or more. V gene TRBV5-4 combines with J gene TRBJ2-2; the D gene is possibly TRBD1 (7 bases). The CDR3 runs 14 residues. V lost 4 bases and J lost 6, with 13 bases in between. Germline CDR1 is SGHNT and CDR2 is YYREEE (reference sequence). The CDR3 here is CASSGDREAGELFF. Here the CDR3 DNA reads TGTGCCAGCAGCGGAGACAGGGAGGCCGGGGAGCTGTTTTTT.

Many counts were recorded for this clonotype. V gene TRBV4-3 combines with J gene TRBJ2-1, with D possibly matching TRBD2 (5 bases). Trimming pared 4 bases from V and 8 bases from J, leaving 24 bases between. This CDR3 spans 17 amino acids. The germline gives CDR1 LGHNA, CDR2 YSLEER. The CDR3 region is CASSLSPGGFFSDEQFF. The CDR3 DNA reads as TGCGCCAGCAGCCTTAGTCCCGGCGGGTTCTTCTCTGATGAGCAGTTCTTC.

CDR3 sequence reads: CASSLRAGPYNEQFF. In DNA form, the CDR3 reads TGTGCCAGCAGCTTGAGAGCGGGACCCTACAATGAGCAGTTCTTC. The chain is built from TRBV5-4 and TRBJ2-1; 7 positions agree with TRBD2. V lost 1 base, J lost 2 bases, and 3 bases stayed unmatched. Germline-derived CDR1 and CDR2 are SGHNT and YYREEE (reference sequence). The CDR3 extends over 15 amino acids.

The table lists this clonotype with many counts. This chain joins TRBV28 and TRBJ2-1, with TRBD2 identical over 11 bases. V was pared by 7 bases and J by 5 bases, with 7 bases of the junction left unmatched. Germline lookup yields CDR1 MDHEN and CDR2 SYDVKM. The CDR3 is 15 amino acids. In DNA, the CDR3 is TGTGCCAGCACCCTAGCGGGAGGCCCGCACAATGAGCAGTTCTTC. This sequence encodes CASTLAGGPHNEQFF.

This clonotype has ten or more counts. The chain joins TRBV7-6 to TRBJ2-1; D is unclear. Germline-derived CDR1 and CDR2 are SGHVS and FNYEAQ. V shed 1 base and J shed 15 bases, with 16 bases lying between them. The CDR3 extends over 13 amino acids. The CDR3 bases are TGTGCCAGCAGCTTAGACCCCCAGTCGGATGCGTTCTTC. It translates to CASSLDPQSDAFF.

This clonotype was observed many times. The genes are TRBV27 and TRBJ2-7; D ambiguous. The germline CDR1 and CDR2 sequences are MNHEY and SMNVEV (reference sequence). CDR3 length equals 14 residues. Trimming cost V 5 bases and J 4 bases, with 15 bases left between them. CDR3 sequence: CASSPAESKYEQYF. The CDR3 bases are TGTGCCAGCAGTCCCGCGGAATCTAAATACGAGCAGTACTTC.

Points on this clonotype: A much larger clone sits a single nucleotide away, making a read error possible. The CDR3 DNA reads as TGTGCCACCATCAGAGATCTTGGTAGGGACTCTAAACTGTTTTTT. Its translation is CATIRDLGRDSKLFF. The chain carries TRBV15 and TRBJ1-4; possible D gene TRBD1, 5 bases. Per the germline V gene, CDR1 is LNHNV and CDR2 is YYDKDF (reference sequence). The CDR3 has 15 residues.

This clonotype was found a few times. The gene calls are TRBV4-1 and TRBJ1-1; possibly TRBD1 for D (6 bases). This CDR3 is 15 amino acids long. Germline-derived CDR1 and CDR2 are MGHRA and YSYEKL. The germline V and J ends were trimmed by 0 bases and 6 bases, with 14 bases remaining between them. CDR3 coding DNA: TGCGCCAGCAGCCAAGATCCGGGGGCGCGTGCTGAAGCTTTCTTT. Amino acids: CASSQDPGARAEAFF.

There are many counts of this clonotype. The chain couples TRBV7-8 to TRBJ2-1; D gene unclear. Per the germline V gene, CDR1 is SGHVS and CDR2 is FQNEAQ. The CDR3 is made up of 13 amino acids. The ends were cut back, 3 bases at V and 4 bases at J, with 7 bases in the middle. CDR3 bases: TGTGCCAGCAGCTTTAACAGTTACAATGAGCAGTTCTTC. This encodes CASSFNSYNEQFF.

This clonotype was found many times. This chain joins TRBV11-1 and TRBJ2-7; TRBD1 might be the D (5 bases). Trimming removed 4 bases from V and 3 bases from J, with 7 bases in between. CDR3 length equals 12 residues. The germline CDR1 and CDR2 sequences are SGHAT and FQDESV (reference sequence). CDR3 loop: CASSSDSYEQYF. The CDR3, as DNA: TGTGCCAGCAGCTCCGACAGCTACGAGCAGTACTTC. The full variable domain, rest sourced from reference TRBV11-1 and TRBJ2-7, is EAEVAQSPRYKITEKSQAVAFWCDPISGHATLYWYRQILGQGPELLVQFQDESVVDDSQLPKDRFSAERLKGVDSTLKIQPAELGDSAMYLCASSSDSYEQYFGPGTRLTVT.

This clonotype was picked up a small number of times. V gene TRBV6-9 combines with J gene TRBJ2-7; 8 bases align to TRBD1. The CDR3 is 11 residues long. Germline lookup yields CDR1 MNHGY and CDR2 SVAAGI. The ends lost 11 bases at V and 5 bases at J; junction bases unmatched: 5. The CDR3 loop reads CAGLQGDEQYF. The CDR3 DNA is TGTGCCGGCCTACAGGGGGACGAGCAGTACTTC.

This clonotype was observed at least ten times. This chain connects TRBV5-5 to TRBJ2-7; possible D gene TRBD1, 5 bases. The CDR3 contains 14 residues. Trimming took off 2 bases at V and 0 bases at J, with 9 bases between the two ends. Germline CDR1 reads SGHKS; CDR2 reads YYEKEE (reference sequence). The CDR3 protein is CASSLQADSYEQYF. In DNA, the CDR3 is TGTGCCAGCAGCTTACAGGCCGACTCCTACGAGCAGTACTTC.

Many counts were recorded for this clonotype. CDR3 sequence reads: CSVLVGYDEAFF. CDR3 coding DNA: TGCAGCGTTTTAGTAGGGTATGATGAAGCTTTCTTT. The rearrangement uses TRBV29-1 and TRBJ1-1; D uncertain. This CDR3 region has 12 residues. The germline V and J ends were trimmed by 5 bases and 7 bases, with 14 bases remaining between them. CDR1 and CDR2 (germline): SQVTM, ANQGSEA.

This clonotype appeared many times. The V call is TRBV7-9, the J call TRBJ2-5; the D is unclear. The CDR3 loop spans 13 amino acids. Germline CDR1 is SEHNR and CDR2 is FQNEAQ (reference sequence). Trimming shortened V by 1 base and J by 2 bases, and 5 bases separated the two germline ends. CDR3 in DNA: TGTGCCAGCAGCTTAGACAGACAAGAGACCCAGTACTTC. Protein sequence: CASSLDRQETQYF.